This T cell receptor beta chain was profiled in a study of beta chain features in type 1 diabetes (dated by TCRdb to between 2017 and 2018). For the wider study: Patients and healthy donors did not differ in mean age, gender distribution, total cell number or subset yield. Whereas all 30 or so donors provided naive and central memory subsets, regulatory and stem cell-like memory subsets were isolated from just 8 patients and roughly 8 healthy donors. Across all samples, 107,917,701 sorted cells were examined, and cell number per subset correlated strongly with RNA yield. In the study, recently diagnosed type 1 diabetes patients and matched healthy donors were compared on the TCRB repertoires of their sorted circulating CD4+ T cell subsets. Study-wide conclusions, independent of this receptor: Because the HLA sub-analyses included only small numbers of individuals, any influence of HLA type on TCRB rearrangement was left unresolved. Fewer insertions and more nucleotide deletions at VDJ recombination sites were observed in patients with type 1 diabetes, implying thymic rearrangement abnormalities. The naive, central memory and regulatory TCRB repertoires appeared to resemble one another more closely among patients than among healthy donors. PCR might favor shorter templates, but patient and control samples were amplified and corrected together, so any skew would affect both groups equally. In all four CD4+ subsets, TCRB CDR3 length was moderately but significantly shorter in type 1 diabetes patients. Because cDNA was sequenced instead of genomic DNA, activated cells with high expression could be over-represented, although the groups did not differ in activation or CD3 levels.

From cysteine to phenylalanine, the CDR3 is 16 amino acids long. Only the CDR3 DNA stays, 48 bases, in frame from base 1. CDR1 SEHNR and CDR2 FQNEAQ are derived from the germline V gene (reference sequence). Trimming leaves V shorter by 5 bases and J shorter by 0 bases, with the junction holding 5 bases beyond the gene matches. This clone was detected a few times. Its antigen has not been determined. It has no much larger one-base neighbor in the sample; base qualities were not kept. The High Capacity cDNA Reverse Transcription Kit was used to reverse transcribe all of the isolated RNA, meaning that expressed TCRB transcripts were what got sequenced. Naive, central memory and regulatory T cell samples underwent deep immunoSEQ sequencing, averaging around 3.7 million total reads per sample. Sorted cells were lysed in RLT buffer, and RNA was extracted using DNase-treated RNeasy Micro or Mini kits according to cell number. Each cell subset was processed on its own to prevent cross-contamination, while patient and healthy donor samples were processed together. Using the immunoSEQ multiplex PCR, TCRB sequences were amplified from cDNA into 87-bp fragments spanning the CDR3 region. Sequencing of the amplicons was performed on the Illumina HiSeq platform. The published analysis was carried out like this. PCR bias was computationally corrected using synthetic template baselines, reads within Hamming distance 2 were collapsed, and singletons that could not be merged were discarded. By aligning reads against IMGT, V, D and J genes, CDR3 length, and insertions or deletions at six rearrangement sites were assigned. Within each subset, clonotype counts were normalized to sorted cell number, after which true diversity and Gini coefficients were computed with the tcR R package. The overlap coefficient, calculated on TCRB nucleotide sequences, was used to quantify repertoire sharing. As a proxy for the pre-selection repertoire, out-of-frame TCRB sequences from naive cells were analyzed. TCRdb stores this immuneACCESS table with in-frame sequences only. Part of the clones is absent; in the studies checked, under half of the shortfall reflects unresolved V genes, and no reason is known for the rest. V and J calls and clone size are given by that table; D and trimming were obtained from the DNA. Recorded for this sample are hundreds of thousands of clones; approximately 11% of them occurred a single time. 0.017% of the sample belongs to the ten largest clones.

A single peripheral blood draw of approximately 110 mL on average was collected from each donor into heparinised tubes. Using a panel that included CD45RO, CCR7, CD25, CD127, CD95 and CD27, naive, central memory, regulatory and stem cell-like memory CD4+ T cells were sorted on a BD FACSAria II. A purity above 95% was achieved for all sorted populations. Right away, PBMCs were isolated by Lymphoprep density gradient centrifugation and were stained directly, with no culture step. Samples were stained and sorted in pairs, with one healthy donor and one patient per experiment, so that batch effects were minimized.

The receptor comes from a man aged 30 to 39 with type 1 diabetes. The rearranged chain carries TRBV7-9 and TRBJ2-3; 10 bases in the middle match TRBD2. The source material was naive CD4+ T cells from blood. Reading the label with the study, this specimen's cell subset or site is: true naive CD4+ T cells. Here is the DNA: TGTGCCAGCAGCGAAAGACTAGCGGGTAGCACAGATACGCAGTATTTT. It encodes CASSERLAGSTDTQYF.